This passage covers 12 T cell receptor beta chains from one sample sequenced in a study of TIL therapy for anti-PD-1-resistant metastatic lung cancer. The libraries were made with immunoSEQ v3. This table comes from immunoSEQ multiplex PCR, and its TCRdb copy is limited to in-frame clones, with some not included. Among roughly 54,000 clones, around 86% were seen once, and the ten largest hold 2.5% to 3%. The time point: pre-treatment sample, taken before nivolumab and TIL therapy. The input for sequencing was blood, taken at baseline. The receptors were sampled from a person aged 25 to 79 with non-small cell lung cancer.

The chain is built from TRBV2 and TRBJ2-1; D perhaps matches TRBD2 (5 bases). CDR3 length: 16 residues. Germline V gives CDR1 SNHLY, CDR2 FYNNEI. V was clipped by 9 bases and J by 1 base, with 19 bases between them. For the CDR3, the DNA is TGTGCCAGTTCAATGGAGGCGCTCAATTCCTACAATGAGCAGTTCTTC. It is translated as CASSMEALNSYNEQFF.

This sequence joins TRBV4-1 and TRBJ2-2; perhaps TRBD1 as D (6 bases). The CDR3 runs to 15 residues. Germline CDR1 is MGHRA and CDR2 is YSYEKL. The V gene lost 5 bases and the J gene lost 1 base, with 11 bases spanning the gap. The CDR3, as DNA: TGCGCCAGCAGCTACTTGACAGGGAACACCGGGGAGCTGTTTTTT. It translates to CASSYLTGNTGELFF.

This clone was counted only a few times. The chain joins TRBV19 to TRBJ1-6; 7 bases align to TRBD1. Losses at the gene ends were 10 bases for V and 10 bases for J; bases not matched to a gene: 16. The CDR3 sequence is 15 residues long. Germline V gene lookup returns CDR1 LNHDA and CDR2 SQIVND (reference sequence). The CDR3 DNA sequence: TGTGCCACCGGGTCAGGGGGAGCCTTGAACTCACCCCTCCACTTT. The encoded protein is CATGSGGALNSPLHF.

The chain joins TRBV9 to TRBJ2-7; D tentatively reads TRBD1 or TRBD2 (5 bases each). The CDR3 length is 16 residues. CDR1 is SGDLS and CDR2 is YYNGEE in the germline V gene. V was trimmed by 3 bases and J by 4 bases, leaving 20 bases between them. The CDR3 is CASSGGSFSGPYEQYF. The CDR3 DNA reads as TGTGCCAGCAGCGGAGGCTCATTTTCGGGACCGTACGAGCAGTACTTC.

The V call is TRBV5-5, the J call TRBJ1-2; no clear D gene. V lost 1 base to trimming and J lost 1 base, with 8 bases between them. In germline, CDR1 is SGHKS, CDR2 YYEKEE (reference sequence). CDR3 size: 14 residues. This CDR3 is CASSLLGINYGYTF. The DNA for the CDR3 is TGTGCCAGCAGCTTGTTGGGGATTAACTATGGCTACACCTTC.

The rearrangement uses TRBV9 and TRBJ2-5; 7 bases line up with TRBD1. Losses at the gene ends were 4 bases for V and 5 bases for J; bases not matched to a gene: 8. The CDR3 contains 14 residues. Germline V gene sequence: CDR1 SGDLS, CDR2 YYNGEE. In DNA, the CDR3 is TGTGCCAGCAGCCCGCACAGGGGATGGGAGACCCAGTACTTC. Translation gives CASSPHRGWETQYF.

The chain recombines TRBV6-5 with TRBJ2-5; D is possibly TRBD1 or TRBD2 (5 bases each). CDR1 is MNHEY and CDR2 is SVGAGI in the germline V gene. The CDR3 runs to 14 residues. Trimming took off 7 bases at V and 4 bases at J, with 16 bases between the two ends. The CDR3 DNA reads TGTGCCAGCAACTCGGGGCCGCACTTAGAGACCCAGTACTTC. This codes for CASNSGPHLETQYF.

This clone was seen a few times. This rearrangement joins TRBV19 to TRBJ1-3; D possibly corresponds to TRBD1 (6 bases). CDR1 and CDR2 (germline): LNHDA, SQIVND (reference sequence). The CDR3 is 14 residues long. CDR3 in amino acids: CVSTGALPGNTIYF. In nucleotides, the CDR3 is TGTGTTTCGACAGGCGCCCTGCCTGGAAACACCATATATTTT.

The chain combines TRBV7-9 with TRBJ2-1; TRBD2 matches 9 bases. The germline CDR1 and CDR2 sequences are SEHNR and FQNEAQ (reference sequence). The CDR3 extends over 16 amino acids. Trimming removed 5 bases from V and 9 bases from J; junction bases left unmatched: 14. Written as DNA, the CDR3 is TGTGCCAGCAGCCTTTCAGGTAGCGGGAGTGGGGGTGAGCAGTTCTTC. This codes for CASSLSGSGSGGEQFF.

This chain joins TRBV5-4 and TRBJ1-6; D unclear. Germline V gene lookup returns CDR1 SGHNT and CDR2 YYREEE (reference sequence). CDR3 length: 16 residues. Trimming took 3 bases from V and 4 from J, leaving 14 bases between them. CDR3 amino acids: CASSSDVGGYNSPLHF. The CDR3 DNA reads TGTGCCAGCAGCTCCGACGTTGGTGGTTATAATTCACCCCTCCACTTT. The variable domain in full, completed from reference TRBV5-4 and TRBJ1-6, reads ETGVTQSPTHLIKTRGQQVTLRCSSQSGHNTVSWYQQALGQGPQFIFQYYREEENGRGNFPPRFSGLQFPNYSSELNVNALELDDSALYLCASSSDVGGYNSPLHFGNGTRLTVT.

The chain recombines TRBV6-4 with TRBJ2-3; a possible D gene is TRBD2 (6 bases). The V and J ends lost 8 bases and 1 base respectively, with 25 bases between them. Germline V gene data show CDR1 as MRHNA and CDR2 as SNTAGT. This CDR3 contains 18 residues. CDR3 in amino acids: CASGSRESGWQGTDTQYF. Written as DNA, the CDR3 is TGTGCCAGCGGATCCCGGGAGTCGGGGTGGCAGGGCACAGATACGCAGTATTTT.

The chain uses TRBV30 and TRBJ1-2; 7 bases align to TRBD1. V was clipped by 3 bases and J by 3 bases; unmatched bases: 7. Germline V gives CDR1 GTSNPN, CDR2 SVGIG (reference sequence). This CDR3 is built from 14 residues. The CDR3 region is CAWRRSDRDYGYTF. The CDR3 DNA follows: TGTGCCTGGAGGAGGAGTGACAGGGACTATGGCTACACCTTC.